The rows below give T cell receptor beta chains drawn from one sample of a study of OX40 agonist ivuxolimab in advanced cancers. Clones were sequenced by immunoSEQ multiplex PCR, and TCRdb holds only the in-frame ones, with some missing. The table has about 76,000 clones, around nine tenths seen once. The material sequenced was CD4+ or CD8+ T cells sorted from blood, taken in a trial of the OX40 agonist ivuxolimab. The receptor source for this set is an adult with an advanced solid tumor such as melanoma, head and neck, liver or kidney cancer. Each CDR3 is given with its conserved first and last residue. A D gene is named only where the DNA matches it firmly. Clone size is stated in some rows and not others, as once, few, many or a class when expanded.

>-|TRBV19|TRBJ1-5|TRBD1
CASSITGVEDFYSNQPQHF
TGTGCCAGTAGTATAACAGGGGTAGAGGACTTCTATAGCAATCAGCCCCAGCATTTT
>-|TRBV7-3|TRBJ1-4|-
CASSLREGEKLFF
TGTGCCAGCAGCCTCAGGGAAGGGGAAAAACTGTTTTTT
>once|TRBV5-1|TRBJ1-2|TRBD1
CASSSQTGQGRGYTF
TGCGCCAGCAGCTCCCAGACTGGACAGGGGAGGGGCTACACCTTC
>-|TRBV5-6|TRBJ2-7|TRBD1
CASSPQGAHEQYF
TGTGCCAGCAGCCCGCAGGGGGCCCACGAGCAGTACTTC
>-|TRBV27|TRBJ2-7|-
CASSPSFGYYEQYF
TGTGCCAGCAGTCCCTCCTTTGGGTACTACGAGCAGTACTTC
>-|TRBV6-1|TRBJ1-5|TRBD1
CASSEGQGRWQPQHF
TGTGCCAGCAGTGAAGGACAGGGAAGGTGGCAGCCCCAGCATTTT
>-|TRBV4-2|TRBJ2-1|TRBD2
CASSQDGGTSGSDEQFF
TGTGCCAGCAGCCAAGACGGAGGGACTAGCGGGAGCGATGAGCAGTTCTTC
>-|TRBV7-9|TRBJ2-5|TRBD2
CASSLGLAGQETQYF
TGTGCCAGCAGCTTGGGACTAGCGGGCCAAGAGACCCAGTACTTC
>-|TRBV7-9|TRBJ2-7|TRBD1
CASSLTGDEQYF
TGTGCCAGCAGCTTGACAGGGGACGAGCAGTACTTC
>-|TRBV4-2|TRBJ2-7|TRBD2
CASSLARGTSGNYEQYF
TGTGCCAGCAGCTTGGCCCGAGGGACTAGCGGGAACTACGAGCAGTACTTC
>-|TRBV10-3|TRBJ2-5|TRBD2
CAISDRRLAVQETQYF
TGTGCCATCAGTGATCGCCGACTAGCGGTACAAGAGACCCAGTACTTC
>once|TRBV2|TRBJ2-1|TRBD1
CASSDRQGAYNEQFF
TGTGCCAGCAGTGATAGGCAGGGGGCCTACAATGAGCAGTTCTTC
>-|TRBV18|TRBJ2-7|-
CASSPVGVNRANYEQYF
TGTGCCAGCTCACCAGTGGGGGTTAATCGGGCGAATTACGAGCAGTACTTC
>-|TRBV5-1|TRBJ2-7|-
CASSLDESTYEQYF
TGCGCCAGCAGCTTGGACGAGTCAACCTACGAGCAGTACTTC
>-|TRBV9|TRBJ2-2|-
CASSVVVANTGELFF
TGTGCCAGCAGCGTAGTTGTGGCCAACACCGGGGAGCTGTTTTTT
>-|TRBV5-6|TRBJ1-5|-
CASSGPGGALQPQHF
TGTGCCAGCAGCGGGCCTGGGGGGGCTTTACAGCCCCAGCATTTT
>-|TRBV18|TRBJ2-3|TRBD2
CASSLGLATDTQYF
TGTGCCAGCTCACTCGGACTAGCAACAGATACGCAGTATTTT
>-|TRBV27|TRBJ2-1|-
CASSGRLSSSSYNEQFF
TGTGCCAGCAGTGGCCGTCTCAGCTCGAGCTCCTACAATGAGCAGTTCTTC
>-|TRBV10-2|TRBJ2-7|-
CATYEPYSSYEQYF
TGCGCCACCTACGAGCCCTACTCAAGCTACGAGCAGTACTTC
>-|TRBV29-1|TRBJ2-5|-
CSFGGAFGDSQETQYF
TGCAGCTTTGGGGGGGCCTTTGGGGACAGCCAAGAGACCCAGTACTTC
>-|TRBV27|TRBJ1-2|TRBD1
CASSYVPTGTGRDGYTF
TGTGCCAGCAGTTATGTCCCTACCGGGACAGGGAGGGATGGCTACACCTTC
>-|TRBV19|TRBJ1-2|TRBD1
CASSIRGTGAGYGYTF
TGTGCCAGTAGTATAAGGGGGACAGGGGCGGGGTATGGCTACACCTTC
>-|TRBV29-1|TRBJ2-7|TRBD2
CSVEGTSESSYEQYF
TGCAGCGTTGAAGGGACTAGCGAGAGCTCCTACGAGCAGTACTTC
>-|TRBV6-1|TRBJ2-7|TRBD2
CASTDSGDYEQYF
TGTGCCAGCACTGATAGCGGGGACTACGAGCAGTACTTC
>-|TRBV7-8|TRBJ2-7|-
CASSLGVQLYEQYF
TGTGCCAGCAGCTTAGGGGTACAGCTCTACGAGCAGTACTTC
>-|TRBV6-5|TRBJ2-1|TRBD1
CASSGYRGHENEQFF
TGTGCCAGCAGTGGGTACAGGGGGCATGAGAATGAGCAGTTCTTC
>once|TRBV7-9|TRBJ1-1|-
CASTIPGPNTEAFF
TGTGCCAGTACAATCCCGGGACCAAACACTGAAGCTTTCTTT
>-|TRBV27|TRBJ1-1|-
CASSLGSVRTEAFF
TGTGCCAGCAGTTTAGGGAGTGTCCGCACTGAAGCTTTCTTT
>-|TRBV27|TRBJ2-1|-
CASSLSAYTSYNEQFF
TGTGCCAGCAGTTTATCCGCATACACCTCCTACAATGAGCAGTTCTTC
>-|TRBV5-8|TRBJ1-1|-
CASSLGSNTEAFF
TGTGCCAGCAGCTTGGGTTCGAACACTGAAGCTTTCTTT
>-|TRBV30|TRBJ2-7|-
CAWRPRTFAYEQYF
TGTGCCTGGAGGCCCCGGACATTCGCCTACGAGCAGTACTTC
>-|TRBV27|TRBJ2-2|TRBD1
CASTGDYTGELFF
TGTGCCAGTACAGGGGATTACACCGGGGAGCTGTTTTTT
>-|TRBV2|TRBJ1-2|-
CASSDPAEGYTF
TGTGCCAGCAGTGATCCAGCGGAAGGCTACACCTTC
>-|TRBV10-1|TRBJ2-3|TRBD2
CASSRLAGGSTDTQYF
TGCGCCAGCAGTCGGCTAGCGGGAGGTAGTACAGATACGCAGTATTTT
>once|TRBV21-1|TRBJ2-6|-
CASSKTEGLSGANVLTF
TGTGCCAGCAGCAAAACGGAAGGGCTCTCTGGGGCCAACGTCCTGACTTTC
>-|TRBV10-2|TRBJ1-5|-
CASSEVGTTPGNQPQHF
TGCGCCAGCAGTGAGGTGGGGACAACCCCAGGCAATCAGCCCCAGCATTTT
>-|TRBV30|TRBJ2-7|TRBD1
CAWVGQANSYEQYF
TGTGCCTGGGTTGGACAGGCAAACTCCTACGAGCAGTACTTC
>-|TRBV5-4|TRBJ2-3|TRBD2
CASRGSSGRVTDTQYF
TGTGCCAGCCGGGGGTCTAGCGGGAGGGTCACAGATACGCAGTATTTT
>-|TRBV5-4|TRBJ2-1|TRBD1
CASSDPRDSYNEQFF
TGTGCCAGCAGCGACCCCCGGGACAGTTACAATGAGCAGTTCTTC
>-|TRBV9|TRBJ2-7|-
CASSVGVSSYEQYF
TGTGCCAGCAGCGTAGGAGTGAGCTCCTACGAGCAGTACTTC
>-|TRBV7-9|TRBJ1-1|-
CASSLALRVGNTEAFF
TGTGCCAGCAGCTTAGCGCTCAGGGTGGGGAACACTGAAGCTTTCTTT
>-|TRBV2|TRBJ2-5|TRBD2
CASKQREGRETQYF
TGTGCCAGCAAACAGCGGGAGGGCAGAGAGACCCAGTACTTC
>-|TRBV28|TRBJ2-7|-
CASSGDPRRVSYEQYF
TGTGCCAGCAGCGGGGACCCAAGGAGGGTATCCTACGAGCAGTACTTC
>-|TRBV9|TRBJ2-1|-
CASSVAGASYNEQFF
TGTGCCAGCAGCGTCGCGGGGGCCTCCTACAATGAGCAGTTCTTC
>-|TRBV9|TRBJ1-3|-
CASSVDTDSGNTIYF
TGTGCCAGCAGCGTAGACACAGACTCTGGAAACACCATATATTTT
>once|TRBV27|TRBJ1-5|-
CASSLRQSNQPQHF
TGTGCCAGCAGCCTGCGACAGTCCAATCAGCCCCAGCATTTT
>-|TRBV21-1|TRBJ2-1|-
CASSKEGTSRNYNEQFF
TGTGCCAGCAGCAAAGAGGGGACTAGCCGAAACTACAATGAGCAGTTCTTC
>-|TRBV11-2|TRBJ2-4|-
CASSITSTGNIQYF
TGTGCCAGCAGCATCACTAGCACCGGAAACATTCAGTACTTC
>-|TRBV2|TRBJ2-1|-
CASSEGLASESEQFF
TGTGCCAGCAGCGAGGGGCTAGCTTCGGAAAGTGAGCAGTTCTTC
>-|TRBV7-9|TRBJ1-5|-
CASSLGGRGQPQHF
TGTGCCAGCAGCCTTGGCGGCCGGGGTCAGCCCCAGCATTTT
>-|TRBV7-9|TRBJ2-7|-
CASRSTDYEQYF
TGTGCCAGCAGATCAACAGACTACGAGCAGTACTTC
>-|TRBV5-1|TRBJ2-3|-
CASSLAGSDTQYF
TGCGCCAGCAGCTTGGCAGGGTCAGATACGCAGTATTTT
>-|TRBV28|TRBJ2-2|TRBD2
CASKREITGELFF
TGTGCCAGCAAGCGGGAGATTACCGGGGAGCTGTTTTTT
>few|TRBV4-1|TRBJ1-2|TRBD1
CASRTLGTGWNGYTF
TGCGCCAGCAGAACTTTGGGGACAGGGTGGAATGGCTACACCTTC
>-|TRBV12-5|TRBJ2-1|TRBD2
CASGLVITSGGSYNEQFF
TGTGCTAGTGGTTTGGTAATCACTAGCGGGGGCTCCTACAATGAGCAGTTCTTC
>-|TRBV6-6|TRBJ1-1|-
CASSYLARGPNTEAFF
TGTGCCAGCAGTTACTTGGCGAGAGGCCCGAACACTGAAGCTTTCTTT
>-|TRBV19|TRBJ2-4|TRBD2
CASSITGGGAKNIQYF
TGTGCCAGTAGTATAACTGGCGGGGGGGCCAAAAACATTCAGTACTTC
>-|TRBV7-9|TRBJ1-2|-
CASSGTGFGYTF
TGTGCCAGCAGTGGCACCGGTTTCGGCTACACCTTC
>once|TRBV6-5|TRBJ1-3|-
CASTRSSGNTIYF
TGTGCCAGCACTCGAAGCTCTGGAAACACCATATATTTT
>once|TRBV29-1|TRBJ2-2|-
CSVVQGTNTGELFF
TGCAGCGTTGTGCAGGGGACGAACACCGGGGAGCTGTTTTTT